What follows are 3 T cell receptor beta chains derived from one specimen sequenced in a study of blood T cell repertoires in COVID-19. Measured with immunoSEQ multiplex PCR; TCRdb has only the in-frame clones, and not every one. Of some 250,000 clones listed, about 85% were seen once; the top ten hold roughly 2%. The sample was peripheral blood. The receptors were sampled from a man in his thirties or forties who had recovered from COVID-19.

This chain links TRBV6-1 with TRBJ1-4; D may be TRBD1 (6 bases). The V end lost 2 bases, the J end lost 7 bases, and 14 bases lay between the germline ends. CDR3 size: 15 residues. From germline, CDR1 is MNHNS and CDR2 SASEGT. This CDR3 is CASSEFFGGVEKLFF. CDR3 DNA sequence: TGTGCCAGCAGTGAATTTTTTGGGGGCGTTGAAAAACTGTTTTTT.

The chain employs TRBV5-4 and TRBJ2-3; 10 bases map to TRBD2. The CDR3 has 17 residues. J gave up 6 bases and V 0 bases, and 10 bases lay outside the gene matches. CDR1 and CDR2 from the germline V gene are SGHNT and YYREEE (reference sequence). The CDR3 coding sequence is TGTGCCAGCAGCTTGGTGGGGGTAGCGGGGGGTAGGGATACGCAGTATTTT. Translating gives CASSLVGVAGGRDTQYF.

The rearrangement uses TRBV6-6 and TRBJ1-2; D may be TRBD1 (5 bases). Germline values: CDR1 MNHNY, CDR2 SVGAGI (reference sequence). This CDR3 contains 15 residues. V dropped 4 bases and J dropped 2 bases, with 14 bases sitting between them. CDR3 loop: CASSLPGRTNYGYTF. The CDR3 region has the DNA TGTGCCAGCAGTTTGCCAGGGCGAACGAACTATGGCTACACCTTC.